These 23 T cell receptor beta chains share one sample of origin, sequenced in a study of T-cell reconstitution after alpha-beta-depleted transplantation in children. Unique molecular identifiers were incorporated during preparation of the TCRbeta library. TCRdb redid the calling of the PCR reads with MiXCR, one entry per CDR3 protein. The table has hundreds of thousands of distinct CDR3 sequences, 16% seen once. The sample in question was PBMCs, mostly from graft donor cells, obtained 360 days after TCRalphabeta/CD19-depleted stem cell transplant. The receptors shown here come from a male patient aged 2 to 9 who had a stem cell transplant for acute lymphoblastic leukemia, so the T cells may come from the graft donor.

The chain carries TRBV4-3 and TRBJ2-5; 9 bases align to TRBD2. V shed 1 base, J shed 5 bases, and the junction held 8 bases outside the gene matches. The length of the CDR3 is 16 residues. The germline CDR1 and CDR2 sequences are LGHNA and YSLEER. As DNA, the CDR3 is TGCGCCAGCAGCCAAGGGCCGGCGGGAGGGCGGGAGACCCAGTACTTC. The encoded protein is CASSQGPAGGRETQYF.

This clonotype appeared many times. The rearrangement links TRBV9 to TRBJ2-7; perhaps D is TRBD1 or TRBD2 (5 bases each). The CDR3 is 11 amino acids. Germline V gene lookup returns CDR1 SGDLS and CDR2 YYNGEE. CDR3 DNA sequence: TGTGCTGGGGGACCCTCCTACGAGCAGTACTTC. This translates into CAGGPSYEQYF.

The rearrangement links TRBV10-3 to TRBJ2-6, with D perhaps assigned TRBD1 or TRBD2 (5 bases each). Germline CDR1 and CDR2: ENHRY and SYGVKD. V lost 5 bases and J lost 0, with 8 bases in between. The CDR3 is made up of 15 amino acids. Here the CDR3 DNA reads TGTGCCATCAGTCGAGGGACCTCTGGGGCCAACGTCCTGACTTTC. It is translated as CAISRGTSGANVLTF.

The chain is built from TRBV2 and TRBJ2-5; perhaps TRBD1 as D (6 bases). This CDR3 spans 13 amino acids. V shed 5 bases and J shed 2 bases, with 9 bases lying between them. The V gene's germline CDR1 is SNHLY and CDR2 FYNNEI. The CDR3 sequence is CASSTDRQETQYF. The CDR3 bases are TGTGCCAGCAGTACCGACAGGCAAGAGACCCAGTACTTC.

This clonotype was seen at least ten times. This chain links TRBV28 with TRBJ2-6; D remains ambiguous. With 3 bases removed from V and 4 bases from J, the gap between germline ends came to 7 bases. Germline V gives CDR1 MDHEN, CDR2 SYDVKM. The CDR3 runs 14 residues. Here the CDR3 reads CASSFRRGANVLTF. CDR3 DNA: TGTGCCAGCAGTTTCCGCAGGGGGGCCAACGTCCTGACTTTC.

V and J are TRBV6-5 and TRBJ1-4; no reliable D call. The V gene lost 4 bases and the J gene lost 0 bases, with 9 bases spanning the gap. Per the germline V gene, CDR1 is MNHEY and CDR2 is SVGAGI. CDR3 size: 15 residues. In DNA, the CDR3 is TGTGCCAGCAGTTCTCTTCCGGCAACTAATGAAAAACTGTTTTTT. Translation: CASSSLPATNEKLFF.

J is TRBJ2-6 and V is TRBV5-5; D gene ambiguous. The CDR3 consists of 18 residues. V gave up 2 bases and J gave up 1 base, with 16 bases separating them. Looked up from germline, CDR1 is SGHKS and CDR2 is YYEKEE (reference sequence). The DNA of the CDR3 is TGTGCCAGCAGCTTTCCCTTTGCTGGTATTTCTGGGGCCAACGTCCTGACTTTC. Translated, it gives CASSFPFAGISGANVLTF.

In this sample, this clonotype turned up many times. The rearrangement uses TRBV7-6 and TRBJ2-5; D possibly corresponds to TRBD2 (5 bases). In germline, CDR1 is SGHVS, CDR2 FNYEAQ. This CDR3 is 14 amino acids long. V lost 1 base to trimming and J lost 0 bases, with 6 bases between them. This chain's CDR3 is CASSLDGNQETQYF. The CDR3 coding sequence is TGTGCCAGCAGCTTAGACGGGAACCAAGAGACCCAGTACTTC.

In this sample, this clonotype turned up a few times. This chain joins TRBV7-2 and TRBJ2-2, with 7 positions matching TRBD2. The ends lost 5 bases at V and 5 bases at J; junction bases unmatched: 8. Germline loops: CDR1 SGHTA, CDR2 FQGNSA. CDR3 length: 15 amino acids. CDR3 bases: TGTGCCAGCAGCGGGAGGGCGCTGGGGACCGGGGAGCTGTTTTTT. Its translation is CASSGRALGTGELFF.

This chain uses TRBV14 with TRBJ1-5; D unclear. Germline CDR1 SGHDN, CDR2 FVKESK. The CDR3 sequence is 14 residues long. The ends were cut back, 2 bases at V and 3 bases at J, with 8 bases in the middle. CDR3 loop: CASSQSGFNQPQHF. DNA for the CDR3: TGTGCCAGCAGCCAAAGCGGCTTCAATCAGCCCCAGCATTTT.

The rearrangement uses TRBV12-3 or TRBV12-4 and TRBJ2-1; no clear D gene. The CDR3 is 13 amino acids. V lost 0 bases to trimming and J lost 6 bases, with 6 bases between them. The CDR3 nucleotides read TGTGCCAGCAGTTTAGCGACTCGCAATGAGCAGTTCTTC. Amino acids: CASSLATRNEQFF.

Concerning this clonotype itself: A much larger clone lies a single base off, so this may be a read error. The CDR3 ends on some other residue instead of the conserved phenylalanine or tryptophan, so this is likely a read error. CDR3 DNA: TGTGCCAGCAGTTTCGCTCAGGGGCTGGGCTATGGCTACACCTGC. This translates into CASSFAQGLGYGYTC. The chain recombines TRBV28 with TRBJ1-2; tentative D call: TRBD1 (6 bases). CDR3 size: 15 residues. Germline V lookup: CDR1 MDHEN, CDR2 SYDVKM. V lost 3 bases and J lost 4, with 15 bases in between.

The table lists this clonotype with a few counts. The chain employs TRBV28 and TRBJ2-5; 12 positions match TRBD1. The CDR3 has 18 amino acids. After removal of 3 bases from V and 5 bases from J, the junction contained 13 bases not matched to a gene. The V gene's germline CDR1 is MDHEN and CDR2 SYDVKM. The DNA of the CDR3 is TGTGCCAGCAGTTTCTCTTGGGCGGGACAGGGGGCGAGGGAGACCCAGTACTTC. This encodes CASSFSWAGQGARETQYF.

This clonotype was picked up a small number of times. This rearrangement joins TRBV6-2 or TRBV6-3 to TRBJ2-1; 16 bases agree with TRBD2. The ends lost 6 bases at V and 7 bases at J; junction bases unmatched: 12. This CDR3 comprises 18 residues. Per germline, CDR1 MNHEY and CDR2 SVGEGT. The CDR3, as DNA: TGTGCCAGCAGGCTGGGACTAGCGGGAGGGCCGAGAGAGAATGAGCAGTTCTTC. This encodes CASRLGLAGGPRENEQFF.

The rearrangement joins TRBV20-1 to TRBJ2-1; D not certain. The germline CDR1 and CDR2 sequences are DFQATT and SNEGSKA (reference sequence). The CDR3 sequence is 12 residues long. The V gene lost 5 bases and the J gene lost 15 bases, with 20 bases spanning the gap. DNA of the CDR3: TGCAGTGCTCCCGGACGGCCCCTAGGAGCGTTCTTC. Residues: CSAPGRPLGAFF.

The V and J genes are TRBV30 and TRBJ1-1; D uncertain. This CDR3 region has 9 residues. Trimming stripped 4 bases from V and 10 bases from J, with 7 bases between. Germline V CDR1 and CDR2: GTSNPN, SVGIG (reference sequence). The DNA of the CDR3 is TGTGCCTGGACAGCCTCAGCTTTCTTT. Amino acid sequence: CAWTASAFF.

A few counts support this clonotype. The V gene is TRBV12-3 or TRBV12-4, the J gene TRBJ1-2, with TRBD1 matching 8 bases. The V gene end was trimmed by 6 bases and the J gene end by 3 bases; junction bases not matched to a gene: 6. This CDR3 has 14 amino acids. The CDR3 DNA reads as TGTGCCAGCAGGCATGGACAGGGCTACTATGGCTACACCTTC. It translates to CASRHGQGYYGYTF.

This clonotype has at least ten counts. This sequence joins TRBV9 and TRBJ2-5, with D perhaps matching TRBD1 or TRBD2 (5 bases each). Germline assignment: CDR1 SGDLS and CDR2 YYNGEE. The CDR3 runs 14 residues. Trimming removed 3 bases from V and 2 bases from J, with 11 bases in between. CDR3 sequence: CASSATGQQETQYF. The CDR3 bases are TGTGCCAGCAGCGCGACGGGGCAGCAAGAGACCCAGTACTTC.

This clonotype qualifies as medium-sized. The chain couples TRBV28 to TRBJ2-1; D is unclear. The CDR3 has 15 amino acids. Germline loops: CDR1 MDHEN, CDR2 SYDVKM. The V gene lost 3 bases and the J gene lost 0 bases, with 9 bases spanning the gap. The CDR3 DNA sequence: TGTGCCAGCAGTTTTTTGCGGAGCTCCTACAATGAGCAGTTCTTC. Translating it yields CASSFLRSSYNEQFF. Using reference TRBV28 and TRBJ2-1 for the parts outside the CDR3, the full variable domain is DVKVTQSSRYLVKRTGEKVFLECVQDMDHENMFWYRQDPGLGLRLIYFSYDVKMKEKGDIPEGYSVSREKKERFSLILESASTNQTSMYLCASSFLRSSYNEQFFGPGTRLTVL.

This clonotype was detected many times. The chain joins TRBV15 to TRBJ1-5; D gene uncertain. Trimming left V 1 base short and J 4 bases short, with 8 bases between. This CDR3 is 14 amino acids long. Germline CDR1 is LNHNV and CDR2 is YYDKDF (reference sequence). The CDR3 protein is CATSRVIGNQPQHF. In DNA form, the CDR3 reads TGTGCCACCAGCAGAGTGATAGGGAATCAGCCCCAGCATTTT.

The chain joins TRBV12-3 or TRBV12-4 to TRBJ2-7; TRBD1 agrees at 9 bases. This CDR3 region has 16 residues. V was clipped by 4 bases and J by 4 bases; unmatched bases: 11. The CDR3 reads CASSYGDRVSQYEQYF. The CDR3 DNA reads TGTGCCAGCAGTTATGGGGACAGGGTCTCCCAATACGAGCAGTACTTC.

This clonotype came up a few times. The gene calls are TRBV5-5 and TRBJ2-2, with D tentatively TRBD1 (6 bases). The germline gives CDR1 SGHKS, CDR2 YYEKEE (reference sequence). The CDR3 loop spans 15 amino acids. The ends were cut back, 5 bases at V and 4 bases at J, with 15 bases in the middle. The CDR3 coding sequence is TGTGCCAGCAGTTACGACAGGAGAGTCACCGGGGAGCTGTTTTTT. This codes for CASSYDRRVTGELFF.

The V and J genes are TRBV28 and TRBJ2-7; 9 bases line up with TRBD1. Germline CDR1 MDHEN, CDR2 SYDVKM. CDR3 length: 16 amino acids. The J segment lost 2 bases and the V segment lost 2 bases, leaving 7 bases of the junction unmatched. The CDR3 loop is CASSLHTGTGTYEQYF. The CDR3 nucleotides are TGTGCCAGCAGTTTACATACCGGGACAGGGACCTACGAGCAGTACTTC.